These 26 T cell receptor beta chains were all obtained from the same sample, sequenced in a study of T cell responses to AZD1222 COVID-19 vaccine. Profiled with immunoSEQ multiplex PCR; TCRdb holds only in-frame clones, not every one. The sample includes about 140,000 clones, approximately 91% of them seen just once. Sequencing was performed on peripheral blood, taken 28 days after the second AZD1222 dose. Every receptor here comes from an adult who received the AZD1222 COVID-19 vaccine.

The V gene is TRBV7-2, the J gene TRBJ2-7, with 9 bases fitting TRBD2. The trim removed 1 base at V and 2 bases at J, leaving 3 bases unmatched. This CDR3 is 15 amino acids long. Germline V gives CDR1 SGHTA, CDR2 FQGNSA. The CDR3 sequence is CASSLVLAGTYEQYF. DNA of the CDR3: TGTGCCAGCAGCTTAGTGCTAGCGGGGACCTACGAGCAGTACTTC.

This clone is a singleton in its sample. The CDR3 nucleotides read TGTGCCAGCAGCTTAAGTCCCGGGCAAGGATCACCCCTCCACTTT. Protein sequence: CASSLSPGQGSPLHF. The chain is built from TRBV7-6 and TRBJ1-6; no clear D. The CDR3 has 15 residues. Germline V gives CDR1 SGHVS, CDR2 FNYEAQ. Trimming cost V 2 bases and J 10 bases, with 15 bases left between them.

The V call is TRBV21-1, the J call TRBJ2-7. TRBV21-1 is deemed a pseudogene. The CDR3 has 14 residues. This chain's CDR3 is CASSKYDEQYEQYF. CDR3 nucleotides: TGTGCCAGCAGCAAGTATGACGAGCAGTACGAGCAGTACTTC.

DNA of the CDR3: TGTGCCACTCACGCTAGCGGGAGGACGAGCTCCTACGAGCAGTACTTC. Amino acids: CATHASGRTSSYEQYF. The chain recombines TRBV10-3 with TRBJ2-7; TRBD2 agrees at 11 bases. The germline V gene encodes CDR1 ENHRY and CDR2 SYGVKD. V gave up 10 bases and J gave up 0 bases; unmatched junction bases: 11. The CDR3 is 16 residues long.

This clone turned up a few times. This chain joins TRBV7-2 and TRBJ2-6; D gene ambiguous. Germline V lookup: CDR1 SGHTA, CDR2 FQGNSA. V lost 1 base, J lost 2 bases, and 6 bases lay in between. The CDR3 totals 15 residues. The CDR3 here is CASSLEATGANVLTF. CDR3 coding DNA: TGTGCCAGCAGCTTAGAAGCAACTGGGGCCAACGTCCTGACTTTC. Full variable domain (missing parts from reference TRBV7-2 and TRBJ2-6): GAGVSQSPSNKVTEKGKDVELRCDPISGHTALYWYRQSLGQGLEFLIYFQGNSAPDKSGLPSDRFSAERTGGSVSTLTIQRTQQEDSAVYLCASSLEATGANVLTFGAGSRLTVL.

The CDR3 DNA reads TGTGCCAGCAGTTACTTCGGGGTGAACACCGGGGAGCTGTTTTTT. It encodes CASSYFGVNTGELFF. This rearrangement joins TRBV6-5 to TRBJ2-2; D possibly corresponds to TRBD2 (5 bases). Trimming removed 1 base from V and 1 base from J, with 7 bases in between. The germline V gene has CDR1 MNHEY and CDR2 SVGAGI. The CDR3 sequence is 15 residues long.

Here the CDR3 reads CASSQGRVTGELFF. CDR3 DNA: TGTGCCAGCAGCCAAGGTCGGGTCACCGGGGAGCTGTTTTTT. This chain joins TRBV3-1 (or the pseudogene TRBV3-2) and TRBJ2-2; D gene unclear. V was shortened by 1 base and J by 4 bases, with 7 bases between the two germline ends. The germline V gene encodes CDR1 LGHDT and CDR2 YNNKEL (reference sequence). The CDR3 covers 14 residues.

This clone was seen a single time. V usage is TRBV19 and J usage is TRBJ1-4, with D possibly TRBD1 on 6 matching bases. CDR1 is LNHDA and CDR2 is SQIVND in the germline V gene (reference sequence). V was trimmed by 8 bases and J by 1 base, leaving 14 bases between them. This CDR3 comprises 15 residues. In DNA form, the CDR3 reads TGTGCCAGTCGAGGGGGGCTACTAACTAATGAAAAACTGTTTTTT. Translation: CASRGGLLTNEKLFF.

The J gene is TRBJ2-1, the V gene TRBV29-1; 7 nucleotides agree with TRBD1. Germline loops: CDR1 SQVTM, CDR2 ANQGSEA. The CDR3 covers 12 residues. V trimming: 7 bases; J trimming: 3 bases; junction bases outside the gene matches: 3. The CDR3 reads CSEYRGYNEQFF. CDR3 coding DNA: TGCAGCGAGTACAGGGGCTACAATGAGCAGTTCTTC.

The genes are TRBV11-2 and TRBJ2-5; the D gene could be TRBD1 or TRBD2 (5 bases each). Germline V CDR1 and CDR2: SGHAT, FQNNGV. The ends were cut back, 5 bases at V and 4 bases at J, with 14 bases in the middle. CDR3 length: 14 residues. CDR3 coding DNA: TGTGCCAGCAGCCCCGGGACGGGGAGAGAGACCCAGTACTTC. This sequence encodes CASSPGTGRETQYF.

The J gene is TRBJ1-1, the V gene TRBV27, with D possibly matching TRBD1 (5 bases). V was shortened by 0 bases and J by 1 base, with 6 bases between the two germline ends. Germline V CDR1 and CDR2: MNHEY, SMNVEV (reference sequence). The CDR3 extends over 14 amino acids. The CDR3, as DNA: TGTGCCAGCAGTTTATCTGGGGGGAACACTGAAGCTTTCTTT. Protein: CASSLSGGNTEAFF.

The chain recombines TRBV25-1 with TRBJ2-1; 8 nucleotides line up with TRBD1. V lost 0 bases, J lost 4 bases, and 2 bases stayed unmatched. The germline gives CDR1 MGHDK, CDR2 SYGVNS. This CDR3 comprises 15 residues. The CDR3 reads CASSEYGTGYNEQFF. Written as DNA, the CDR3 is TGTGCCAGCAGTGAATATGGGACAGGATACAATGAGCAGTTCTTC. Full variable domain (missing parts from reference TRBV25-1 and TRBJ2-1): EADIYQTPRYLVIGTGKKITLECSQTMGHDKMYWYQQDPGMELHLIHYSYGVNSTEKGDLSSESTVSRIRTEHFPLTLESARPSHTSQYLCASSEYGTGYNEQFFGPGTRLTVL.

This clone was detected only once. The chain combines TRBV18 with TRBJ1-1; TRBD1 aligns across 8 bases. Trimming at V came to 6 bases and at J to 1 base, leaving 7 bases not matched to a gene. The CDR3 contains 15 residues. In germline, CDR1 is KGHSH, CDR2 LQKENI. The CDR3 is CASSPSTGANTEAFF. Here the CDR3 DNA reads TGTGCCAGCTCGCCCTCGACAGGGGCGAACACTGAAGCTTTCTTT.

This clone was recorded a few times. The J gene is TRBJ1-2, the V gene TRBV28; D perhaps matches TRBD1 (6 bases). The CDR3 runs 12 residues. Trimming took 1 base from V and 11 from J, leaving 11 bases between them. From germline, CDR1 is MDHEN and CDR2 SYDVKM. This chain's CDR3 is CASSLYRQVYTF. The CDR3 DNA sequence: TGTGCCAGCAGTTTATACAGACAGGTTTACACCTTC.

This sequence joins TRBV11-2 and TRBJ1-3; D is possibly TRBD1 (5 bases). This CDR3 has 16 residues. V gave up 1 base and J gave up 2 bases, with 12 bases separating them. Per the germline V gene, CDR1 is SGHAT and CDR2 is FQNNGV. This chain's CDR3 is CASSLVQGAAGNTIYF. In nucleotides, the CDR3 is TGTGCCAGCAGCTTAGTTCAAGGGGCCGCTGGAAACACCATATATTTT.

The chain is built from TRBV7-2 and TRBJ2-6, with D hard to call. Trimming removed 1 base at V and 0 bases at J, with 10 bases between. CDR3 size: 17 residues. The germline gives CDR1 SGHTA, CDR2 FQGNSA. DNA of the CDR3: TGTGCCAGCAGCTTAGATGGAGTATTCTCTGGGGCCAACGTCCTGACTTTC. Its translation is CASSLDGVFSGANVLTF.

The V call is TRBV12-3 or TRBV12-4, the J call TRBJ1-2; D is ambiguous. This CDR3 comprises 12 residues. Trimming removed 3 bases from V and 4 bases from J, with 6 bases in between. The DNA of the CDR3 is TGTGCCAGCAGTTTCTCGGGCTATGGCTACACCTTC. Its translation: CASSFSGYGYTF.

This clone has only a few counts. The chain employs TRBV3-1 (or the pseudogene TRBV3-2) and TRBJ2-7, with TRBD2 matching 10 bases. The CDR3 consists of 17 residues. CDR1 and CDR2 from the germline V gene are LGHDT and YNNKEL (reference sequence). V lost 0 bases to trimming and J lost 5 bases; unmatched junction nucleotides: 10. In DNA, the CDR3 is TGTGCCAGCAGCCAAGATCCGGTCCTAGCGGGAGTCAACGAGCAGTACTTC. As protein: CASSQDPVLAGVNEQYF.

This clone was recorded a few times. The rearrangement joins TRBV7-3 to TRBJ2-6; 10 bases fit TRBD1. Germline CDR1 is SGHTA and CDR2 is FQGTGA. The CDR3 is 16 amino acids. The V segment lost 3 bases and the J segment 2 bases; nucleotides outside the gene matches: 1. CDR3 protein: CASSLTGGAGANVLTF. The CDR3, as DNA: TGTGCCAGCAGCTTGACAGGGGGCGCTGGGGCCAACGTCCTGACTTTC.

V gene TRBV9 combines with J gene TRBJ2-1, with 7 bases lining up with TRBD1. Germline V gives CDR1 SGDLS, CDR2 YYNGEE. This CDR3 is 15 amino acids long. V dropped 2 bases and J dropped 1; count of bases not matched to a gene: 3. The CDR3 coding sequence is TGTGCCAGCAGCGTCCGGGGACAGTCCTACAATGAGCAGTTCTTC. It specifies CASSVRGQSYNEQFF.

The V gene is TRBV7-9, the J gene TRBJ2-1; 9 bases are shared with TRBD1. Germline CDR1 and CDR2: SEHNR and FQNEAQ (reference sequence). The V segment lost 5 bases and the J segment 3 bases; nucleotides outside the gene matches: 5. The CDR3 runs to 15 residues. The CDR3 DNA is TGTGCCAGCAGCCCGGGACAGGGCCACTACAATGAGCAGTTCTTC. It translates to CASSPGQGHYNEQFF.

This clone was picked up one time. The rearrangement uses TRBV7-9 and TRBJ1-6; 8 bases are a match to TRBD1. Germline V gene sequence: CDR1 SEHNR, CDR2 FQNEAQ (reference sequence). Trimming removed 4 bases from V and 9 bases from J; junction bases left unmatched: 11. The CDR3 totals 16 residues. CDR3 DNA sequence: TGTGCCAGCAGCTCAGAGGACAGGGAGTTCGGTTCACCCCTCCACTTT. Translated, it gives CASSSEDREFGSPLHF.

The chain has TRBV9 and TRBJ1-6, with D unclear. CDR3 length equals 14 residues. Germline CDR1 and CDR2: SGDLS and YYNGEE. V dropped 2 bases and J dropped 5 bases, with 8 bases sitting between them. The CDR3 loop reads CASSVGTNNSPLHF. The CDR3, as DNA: TGTGCCAGCAGCGTGGGAACTAATAATTCACCCCTCCACTTT.

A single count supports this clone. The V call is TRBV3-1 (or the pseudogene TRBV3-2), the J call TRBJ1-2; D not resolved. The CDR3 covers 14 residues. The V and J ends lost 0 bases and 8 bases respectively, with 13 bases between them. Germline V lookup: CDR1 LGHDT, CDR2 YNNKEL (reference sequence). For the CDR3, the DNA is TGTGCCAGCAGCCAAGATATGGAGGGTCGGGGCTACACCTTC. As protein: CASSQDMEGRGYTF.

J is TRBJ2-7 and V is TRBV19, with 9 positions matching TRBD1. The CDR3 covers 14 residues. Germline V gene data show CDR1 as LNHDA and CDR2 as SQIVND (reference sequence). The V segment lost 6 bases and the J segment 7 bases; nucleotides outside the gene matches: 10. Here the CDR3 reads CASSTGGAPFEQYF. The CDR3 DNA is TGTGCCAGTAGCACAGGGGGCGCTCCGTTTGAGCAGTACTTC.

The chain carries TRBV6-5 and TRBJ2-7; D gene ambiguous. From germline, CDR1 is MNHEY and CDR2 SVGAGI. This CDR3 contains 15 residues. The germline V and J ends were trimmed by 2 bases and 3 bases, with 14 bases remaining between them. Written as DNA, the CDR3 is TGTGCCAGCAGTTACGGGCAGGAGAGGATCTACGAGCAGTACTTC. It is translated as CASSYGQERIYEQYF.